The clone carrying this T cell receptor beta chain was detected ten times or more. Antigen unknown. The sample originates from a study of response to subunit inactivated influenza vaccine. General study results and limits: The authors put forward the suggestion that each seasonal influenza vaccination may bring in only a limited number of new T cells.

TCRdb recomputed calls from the RT-PCR reads with MiXCR, one row per CDR3 protein. Of roughly 650,000 distinct CDR3 sequences in the sample, approximately 14% were seen once. The sequencing used PBMCs from blood, collected about 13 days after vaccination. The TCR comes from a man aged 50-59 years who received an inactivated influenza vaccine.

CDR3 residues: CASSLQGVNEQYF. CDR3 DNA sequence: TGTGCCAGCAGCCTACAGGGTGTAAACGAGCAGTACTTC. The J gene is TRBJ2-7, the V gene TRBV12-3 or TRBV12-4, with a possible D match to TRBD1 (6 bases). CDR3 length equals 13 residues. Between the trimmed V and J ends, which lost 6 bases and 5 bases, there was a span of 14 bases.